A selection of T cell receptor beta chains follows, all from one sample in a study of blood T cell repertoires in COVID-19. Here immunoSEQ multiplex PCR was the method, and the copy in TCRdb shows in-frame clones only, minus some. This sample has under 200,000 clones, with about 80% found just once. The sequencing sample was made of PBMCs or T cells enriched from blood (not recorded which). Source of these receptors: a man in his fifties or sixties who had recovered from COVID-19. The CDR3 runs from the conserved cysteine through the conserved F or W. Each record gives: CDR3 protein, CDR3 DNA, clone size, J gene, V gene, D gene, CDR3 length. D genes are given only for firm matches. Expanded clones are given a class, and other clones once, few, many or no size at all.

CDR3 protein: CASSLAARGHTEAFF; CDR3 DNA: TGTGCCAGCAGCTTAGCGGCCAGGGGGCACACTGAAGCTTTCTTT; clone size: NA; J gene: TRBJ1-1; V gene: TRBV7-2; D gene: TRBD1; CDR3 length: 15
CDR3 protein: CASSDGAGPNQPQHF; CDR3 DNA: TGTGCCAGCAGTGATGGGGCGGGGCCCAATCAGCCCCAGCATTTT; clone size: once; J gene: TRBJ1-5; V gene: TRBV5-6; D gene: NA; CDR3 length: 15
CDR3 protein: CASRDRGSYNEQFF; CDR3 DNA: TGCGCCAGCAGGGACAGGGGATCCTACAATGAGCAGTTCTTC; clone size: few; J gene: TRBJ2-1; V gene: TRBV10-2; D gene: TRBD1; CDR3 length: 14
CDR3 protein: CASSLGGNYGYTF; CDR3 DNA: TGTGCCAGCAGCCTCGGAGGCAACTATGGCTACACCTTC; clone size: NA; J gene: TRBJ1-2; V gene: TRBV25-1; D gene: NA; CDR3 length: 13
CDR3 protein: CASSFLGQGAVNQPQHF; CDR3 DNA: TGTGCCAGCAGTTTTCTGGGACAGGGGGCGGTAAATCAGCCCCAGCATTTT; clone size: NA; J gene: TRBJ1-5; V gene: TRBV28; D gene: TRBD1; CDR3 length: 17
CDR3 protein: CASSSEWGQTNTEAFF; CDR3 DNA: TGTGCCAGCAGCTCCGAATGGGGGCAGACGAACACTGAAGCTTTCTTT; clone size: NA; J gene: TRBJ1-1; V gene: TRBV11-2; D gene: NA; CDR3 length: 16
CDR3 protein: CASSQEAPGRAGNTIYF; CDR3 DNA: TGCGCCAGCAGCCAAGAGGCCCCCGGCAGGGCTGGAAACACCATATATTTT; clone size: many; J gene: TRBJ1-3; V gene: TRBV4-1; D gene: NA; CDR3 length: 17
CDR3 protein: CASSVGLAEGYEQYF; CDR3 DNA: TGTGCCAGCAGCGTAGGTCTGGCGGAAGGCTACGAGCAGTACTTC; clone size: NA; J gene: TRBJ2-7; V gene: TRBV9; D gene: NA; CDR3 length: 15
CDR3 protein: CATSRDSTDTQYF; CDR3 DNA: TGTGCCACCAGCAGGGACTCCACAGATACGCAGTATTTT; clone size: NA; J gene: TRBJ2-3; V gene: TRBV15; D gene: NA; CDR3 length: 13
CDR3 protein: CASSLQGFSPSSYNEQFF; CDR3 DNA: TGTGCCAGCTCACTTCAGGGGTTCTCCCCAAGCTCCTACAATGAGCAGTTCTTC; clone size: NA; J gene: TRBJ2-1; V gene: TRBV18; D gene: NA; CDR3 length: 18
CDR3 protein: CASSLAGGSIETQYF; CDR3 DNA: TGTGCCAGCAGCTTAGCGGGGGGGAGTATCGAGACCCAGTACTTC; clone size: NA; J gene: TRBJ2-5; V gene: TRBV7-2; D gene: TRBD2; CDR3 length: 15
CDR3 protein: CASSPTGLSTEAFF; CDR3 DNA: TGTGCCAGCAGCCCTACGGGACTGAGCACTGAAGCTTTCTTT; clone size: few; J gene: TRBJ1-1; V gene: TRBV5-6; D gene: NA; CDR3 length: 14
CDR3 protein: CASSQGYRGTNEKLFF; CDR3 DNA: TGCGCCAGCAGCCAGGGCTACAGGGGAACTAATGAAAAACTGTTTTTT; clone size: NA; J gene: TRBJ1-4; V gene: TRBV4-1; D gene: TRBD1; CDR3 length: 16
CDR3 protein: CASSTGQAEKLFF; CDR3 DNA: TGTGCCAGCAGCACAGGGCAGGCAGAAAAACTGTTTTTT; clone size: NA; J gene: TRBJ1-4; V gene: TRBV9; D gene: NA; CDR3 length: 13
CDR3 protein: CASSTPNRAGNTIYF; CDR3 DNA: TGTGCCAGCAGTACCCCCAACAGGGCAGGAAACACCATATATTTT; clone size: NA; J gene: TRBJ1-3; V gene: TRBV28; D gene: NA; CDR3 length: 15
CDR3 protein: CASSLRTGQGAGELFF; CDR3 DNA: TGTGCCAGCTCACTACGCACCGGACAGGGGGCCGGGGAGCTGTTTTTT; clone size: NA; J gene: TRBJ2-2; V gene: TRBV18; D gene: TRBD1; CDR3 length: 16
CDR3 protein: CASRTSAPYEQYF; CDR3 DNA: TGTGCCAGCAGGACTAGTGCCCCCTACGAGCAGTACTTC; clone size: NA; J gene: TRBJ2-7; V gene: TRBV2; D gene: NA; CDR3 length: 13
CDR3 protein: CSASPPGVGTDTQYF; CDR3 DNA: TGCAGTGCTAGTCCCCCGGGTGTCGGAACAGATACGCAGTATTTT; clone size: NA; J gene: TRBJ2-3; V gene: TRBV20-1; D gene: NA; CDR3 length: 15
CDR3 protein: CASSSPGSYEQYF; CDR3 DNA: TGTGCCAGCAGCTCACCAGGGTCCTACGAGCAGTACTTC; clone size: few; J gene: TRBJ2-7; V gene: TRBV9; D gene: NA; CDR3 length: 13
CDR3 protein: CASSPRDQPQHF; CDR3 DNA: TGTGCCAGCAGTCCCCGTGATCAGCCCCAGCATTTT; clone size: NA; J gene: TRBJ1-5; V gene: TRBV6-6; D gene: NA; CDR3 length: 12
CDR3 protein: CASSPGTGKHSNQPQHF; CDR3 DNA: TGTGCCAGTAGTCCTGGGACAGGAAAACATAGCAATCAGCCCCAGCATTTT; clone size: NA; J gene: TRBJ1-5; V gene: TRBV19; D gene: TRBD1; CDR3 length: 17
CDR3 protein: CASSSTGFQVTLHF; CDR3 DNA: TGTGCCAGCAGCTCGACAGGGTTTCAAGTAACCCTCCACTTT; clone size: NA; J gene: TRBJ1-6; V gene: TRBV7-9; D gene: TRBD1; CDR3 length: 14
CDR3 protein: CASSDQVGGQPQHF; CDR3 DNA: TGTGCCAGCAGTGACCAGGTAGGAGGGCAGCCCCAGCATTTT; clone size: NA; J gene: TRBJ1-5; V gene: TRBV6-1; D gene: NA; CDR3 length: 14
CDR3 protein: CASRSSGGNSYEQYF; CDR3 DNA: TGTGCAAGTCGCTCTAGCGGGGGCAACTCCTACGAGCAGTACTTC; clone size: NA; J gene: TRBJ2-7; V gene: TRBV12-2; D gene: NA; CDR3 length: 15